This TCR beta chain was recorded in a study of control samples from healthy donors and cancer patients. The repertoire was sequenced with immunoSEQ multiplex PCR; TCRdb's copy has only in-frame clones and lacks some. The sample has about 150,000 clones, about 93% seen once; the top ten hold about 0.64%. The sample comprised blood. The sequence was collected from a woman in her 30s in good health.

The CDR3 DNA sequence: TGTGCCAGCAGTTTAGCAGGGGTAAGCACAGATACGCAGTATTTT. Amino acid sequence: CASSLAGVSTDTQYF. The chain joins TRBV28 to TRBJ2-3; possibly TRBD1 for D (6 bases). Between the trimmed V and J ends, which lost 2 bases and 0 bases, there was a span of 9 bases. The CDR3 has 15 amino acids. The germline V gene encodes CDR1 MDHEN and CDR2 SYDVKM.